This paragraph covers one TCR beta chain sequence. The sample comes from a study of blood T cell repertoires in COVID-19. Study-level information: The cDNA or gDNA used as material had been derived from T cells, B-cell-depleted T cells, or PBMCs.

All enrollees were about 18 to 90 years old and from fewer than 30 US areas. Self-reported history from a screening survey and questionnaire set each donor's cohort. Clones were sequenced by immunoSEQ multiplex PCR, and TCRdb holds only the in-frame ones, with some missing. Found here are 130,000 to 150,000 clones, around 82% of them singletons; the top ten hold under 5.5%. Sequences were obtained from PBMCs or T cells enriched from blood (not recorded which). This sequence originates from a middle-aged man with acute COVID-19.

This CDR3 reads CASRPPGGRGYEQYF. CDR3 DNA: TGTGCCAGCAGGCCCCCGGGCGGGAGGGGGTACGAGCAGTACTTC. This chain joins TRBV28 and TRBJ2-7; 9 bases line up with TRBD2. The CDR3 has 15 amino acids. Unmatched junction bases numbered 10, after V lost 6 bases and J lost 4 bases. CDR1 and CDR2 (germline): MDHEN, SYDVKM.